A single sample is the source of the 22 T cell receptor beta chains below, sequenced in a study of shared clonotypes between healthy human individuals. Sequencing used immunoSEQ multiplex PCR; TCRdb keeps in-frame clones, though not all of them. The data contain around 2.5 million clones, approximately 93% of them singletons. Sequencing was carried out using naive CD4+ T cells from PBMCs. Subset specified: CD45RA+ positively selected. The source is a young man in good health. Some clones in this sample may be carry-over from other donors' samples.

This clone has more than one count but fewer than ten. The rearrangement links TRBV6-6 to TRBJ1-2; D is uncertain. The germline V gene has CDR1 MNHNY and CDR2 SVGAGI (reference sequence). This CDR3 has 12 amino acids. Trimming cost V 0 bases and J 12 bases, with 11 bases left between them. For the CDR3, the DNA is TGTGCCAGCAGTTACTCAGGTGACGGGGACACCTTC. The encoded protein is CASSYSGDGDTF.

The CDR3 coding sequence is TGTGCCAGTAGTACCTGGGATCAGCCCCAGCATTTT. Protein: CASSTWDQPQHF. The chain couples TRBV19 to TRBJ1-5, with D uncertain. Germline lookup yields CDR1 LNHDA and CDR2 SQIVND (reference sequence). V was trimmed by 4 bases and J by 5 bases, leaving 6 bases between them. This CDR3 comprises 12 residues.

The rearrangement joins TRBV6-5 to TRBJ2-7; TRBD2 is a possible D gene (5 bases). This CDR3 comprises 13 residues. Trimming removed 8 bases from V and 3 bases from J, with 14 bases in between. Germline-derived CDR1 and CDR2 are MNHEY and SVGAGI. The CDR3 DNA follows: TGTGCCAGCGGAACCGGGATGGTCTACGAGCAGTACTTC. Its protein product is CASGTGMVYEQYF.

The V and J genes are TRBV28 and TRBJ1-2; maybe TRBD1 (6 bases). This CDR3 has 18 residues. Germline CDR1 MDHEN, CDR2 SYDVKM. Trimming cost V 3 bases and J 1 base, with 21 bases left between them. Written as DNA, the CDR3 is TGTGCCAGCAGTTTTGAGGTGCTTGGGCAGGGGAATAACTATGGCTACACCTTC. It is translated as CASSFEVLGQGNNYGYTF.

The chain employs TRBV28 and TRBJ2-3; 7 nucleotides align to TRBD1. The CDR3 runs 14 residues. Losses at the gene ends were 4 bases for V and 1 base for J; bases not matched to a gene: 2. Germline CDR1 MDHEN, CDR2 SYDVKM. The CDR3 DNA sequence: TGTGCCAGCAGTTGGGACAGAGGCACAGATACGCAGTATTTT. This sequence encodes CASSWDRGTDTQYF. Supplemented by reference TRBV28 and TRBJ2-3, the full variable domain reads DVKVTQSSRYLVKRTGEKVFLECVQDMDHENMFWYRQDPGLGLRLIYFSYDVKMKEKGDIPEGYSVSREKKERFSLILESASTNQTSMYLCASSWDRGTDTQYFGPGTRLTVL.

The chain carries TRBV21-1 and TRBJ2-1; the D call TRBD1 from the table was never checked on the DNA. TRBV21-1 has pseudogene status. The CDR3 covers 16 residues. CDR3 residues: CASSKRAEDRGNEQFF. The CDR3 nucleotides are TGTGCCAGCAGCAAACGGGCTGAGGACAGAGGCAATGAGCAGTTCTTC.

V and J are TRBV6-7 and TRBJ1-4; D not certain. TRBV6-7 is an open reading frame, and its role is uncertain. V shed 6 bases and J shed 6 bases, with 11 bases lying between them. The CDR3 sequence is 13 residues long. The CDR3 spells CASRLVWDEKLFF. The CDR3 DNA reads TGTGCCAGCAGGCTGGTTTGGGATGAAAAACTGTTTTTT.

The chain recombines TRBV28 with TRBJ2-7; TRBD2 agrees at 8 bases. The CDR3 loop spans 15 amino acids. Germline lookup yields CDR1 MDHEN and CDR2 SYDVKM. Trimming at V came to 4 bases and at J to 4 bases, leaving 9 bases not matched to a gene. The CDR3 bases are TGTGCCAGCAGTTCTCCGGGACTAGGACCTTACGAGCAGTACTTC. The encoded protein is CASSSPGLGPYEQYF.

The chain uses TRBV9 and TRBJ2-7; weak D call: TRBD1 (6 bases). V lost 0 bases and J 6 bases, leaving 10 bases between the germline ends. There are 13 residues in the CDR3. CDR1 is SGDLS, CDR2 YYNGEE, per germline. CDR3 residues: CASSVDQGREQYF. DNA of the CDR3: TGTGCCAGCAGCGTAGATCAGGGGCGCGAGCAGTACTTC.

In regard to this clone: The same CDR3 is also encoded by other DNA sequences in this sample. The chain combines TRBV5-1 with TRBJ2-5, with unresolved D. Germline V gene lookup returns CDR1 SGHRS and CDR2 YFSETQ. V lost 4 bases and J 2 bases, leaving 12 bases between the germline ends. The CDR3 has 14 amino acids. The CDR3 protein is CASSPRTDQETQYF. In DNA form, the CDR3 reads TGCGCCAGCAGCCCTCGGACGGATCAAGAGACCCAGTACTTC. The full variable domain, its missing parts supplied by reference TRBV5-1 and TRBJ2-5, is KAGVTQTPRYLIKTRGQQVTLSCSPISGHRSVSWYQQTPGQGLQFLFEYFSETQRNKGNFPGRFSGRQFSNSRSEMNVSTLELGDSALYLCASSPRTDQETQYFGPGTRLLVL.

V is TRBV9 and J is TRBJ1-2; D perhaps matches TRBD1 (5 bases). With 7 bases removed from V and 6 bases from J, the gap between germline ends came to 13 bases. The CDR3 is 12 amino acids. Germline V gene lookup returns CDR1 SGDLS and CDR2 YYNGEE. CDR3 protein: CASQGWADGYTF. CDR3 DNA: TGTGCCAGCCAGGGTTGGGCGGATGGCTACACCTTC.

V gene TRBV28 combines with J gene TRBJ1-3, with D hard to call. With 3 bases removed from V and 1 base from J, the gap between germline ends came to 19 bases. Germline loops: CDR1 MDHEN, CDR2 SYDVKM. The CDR3 loop spans 18 amino acids. In DNA form, the CDR3 reads TGTGCCAGCAGTTTGTCAGGCCGACCCTTTGGGTCTGGAAACACCATATATTTT. This gives the protein CASSLSGRPFGSGNTIYF.

V gene TRBV12-5 combines with J gene TRBJ2-1; D call uncertain. V shed 0 bases and J shed 11 bases, with 8 bases lying between them. The CDR3 runs 12 residues. Per the germline V gene, CDR1 is LGHNT and CDR2 is FRNRAP. CDR3: CASGLVVWKQFF. CDR3 in DNA: TGTGCTAGTGGTTTGGTAGTGTGGAAGCAGTTCTTC.

The V call is TRBV10-3, the J call TRBJ1-2; unclear D gene. There are 13 residues in the CDR3. Trimming shortened V by 5 bases and J by 2 bases, and 9 bases separated the two germline ends. The germline V gene has CDR1 ENHRY and CDR2 SYGVKD. CDR3 nucleotides: TGTGCCATCAGTTCCGGGCAAAACTATGGCTACACCTTC. It yields the protein CAISSGQNYGYTF.

This clone was detected only once. J is TRBJ2-6 and V is TRBV28, with a weak D call TRBD2 (7 bases). Germline CDR1 and CDR2: MDHEN and SYDVKM. Trimming left V 2 bases short and J 4 bases short, with 12 bases between. This CDR3 spans 16 amino acids. In DNA, the CDR3 is TGTGCCAGCAGTTTAAGGGGGGGGGCGGGGGCCAACGTCCTGACTTTC. Residues: CASSLRGGAGANVLTF. The entire variable domain, with the rest obtained from reference TRBV28 and TRBJ2-6, is as follows: DVKVTQSSRYLVKRTGEKVFLECVQDMDHENMFWYRQDPGLGLRLIYFSYDVKMKEKGDIPEGYSVSREKKERFSLILESASTNQTSMYLCASSLRGGAGANVLTFGAGSRLTVL.

The chain recombines TRBV6-5 with TRBJ1-4; D gene uncertain. CDR3 length: 15 residues. The germline V gene encodes CDR1 MNHEY and CDR2 SVGAGI. The V gene lost 0 bases and the J gene lost 8 bases, with 13 bases spanning the gap. CDR3 loop: CASSYSHRLGEKLFF. The CDR3 DNA reads as TGTGCCAGCAGTTACTCCCACCGCCTGGGCGAAAAACTGTTTTTT.

The rearrangement links TRBV4-1 to TRBJ2-7, with D tentatively TRBD1 or TRBD2 (5 bases each). The CDR3 consists of 18 residues. CDR1 MGHRA and CDR2 YSYEKL come from the germline V gene. Trimming took off 4 bases at V and 0 bases at J, with 22 bases between the two ends. DNA for the CDR3: TGCGCCAGCAGCCGATTGGGACGTAGAGGCCAGACCTCCTACGAGCAGTACTTC. Translation: CASSRLGRRGQTSYEQYF.

The chain uses TRBV28 and TRBJ2-1; 7 bases fit TRBD2. J gave up 1 base and V 4 bases, and 10 bases lay outside the gene matches. The CDR3 consists of 17 residues. Germline-derived CDR1 and CDR2 are MDHEN and SYDVKM. Here the CDR3 DNA reads TGTGCCAGCAGTTCTCCGGGGGGTCGCGCATCCTACAATGAGCAGTTCTTC. It specifies CASSSPGGRASYNEQFF.

The chain carries TRBV5-4 and TRBJ2-3, with a possible D match to TRBD2 (7 bases). The germline CDR1 and CDR2 sequences are SGHNT and YYREEE (reference sequence). The CDR3 is 16 residues long. The V gene lost 6 bases and the J gene lost 0 bases, with 17 bases spanning the gap. The CDR3 is CASTKGGGPSTDTQYF. Written as DNA, the CDR3 is TGTGCCAGCACCAAGGGGGGGGGACCAAGCACAGATACGCAGTATTTT.

This sequence joins TRBV19 and TRBJ1-2; TRBD1 might be the D (5 bases). CDR1 LNHDA and CDR2 SQIVND come from the germline V gene (reference sequence). CDR3 size: 13 residues. Trimming removed 10 bases at V and 3 bases at J, with 15 bases between. In nucleotides, the CDR3 is TGTGCCATTTCCGAGAGGGGTGACTATGGCTACACCTTC. Its protein is CAISERGDYGYTF.

V usage is TRBV28 and J usage is TRBJ2-7; no clear D. In germline, CDR1 is MDHEN, CDR2 SYDVKM. CDR3 length: 14 amino acids. V was clipped by 2 bases and J by 2 bases, with 10 bases between them. The CDR3 DNA follows: TGTGCCAGCAGTTTACCCCTGTCCCCCTACGAGCAGTACTTC. This sequence encodes CASSLPLSPYEQYF.

This CDR3 reads CASSPWSPQETQYF. The CDR3 DNA is TGTGCCAGCAGCCCCTGGAGTCCCCAAGAGACCCAGTACTTC. This sequence joins TRBV6-5 and TRBJ2-5, with unresolved D. The V end was cut by 6 bases, the J end by 1 base, with 12 bases between. The germline CDR1 and CDR2 sequences are MNHEY and SVGAGI. The CDR3 is 14 residues long.